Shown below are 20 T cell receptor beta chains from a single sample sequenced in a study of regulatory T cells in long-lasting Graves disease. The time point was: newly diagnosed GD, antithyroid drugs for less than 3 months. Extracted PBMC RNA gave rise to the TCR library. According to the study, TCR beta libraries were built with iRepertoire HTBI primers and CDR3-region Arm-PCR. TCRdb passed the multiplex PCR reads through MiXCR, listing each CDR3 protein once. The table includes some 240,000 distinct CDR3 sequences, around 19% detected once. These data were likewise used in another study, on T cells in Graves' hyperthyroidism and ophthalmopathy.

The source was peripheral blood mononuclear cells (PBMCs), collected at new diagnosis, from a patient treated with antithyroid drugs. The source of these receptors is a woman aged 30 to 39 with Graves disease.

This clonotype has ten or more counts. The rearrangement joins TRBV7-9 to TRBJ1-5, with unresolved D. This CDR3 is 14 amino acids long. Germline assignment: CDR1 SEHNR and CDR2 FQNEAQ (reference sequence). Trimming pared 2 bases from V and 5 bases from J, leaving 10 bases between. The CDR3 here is CASSLKGGYQPQHF. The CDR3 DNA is TGTGCCAGCAGCTTAAAGGGAGGCTATCAGCCCCAGCATTTT.

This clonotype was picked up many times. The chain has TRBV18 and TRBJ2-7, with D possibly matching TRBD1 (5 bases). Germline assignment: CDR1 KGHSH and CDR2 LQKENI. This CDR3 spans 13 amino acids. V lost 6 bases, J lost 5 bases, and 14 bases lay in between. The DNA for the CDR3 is TGTGCCAGCTCCCCAAAGACAGTCGACGAGCAGTACTTC. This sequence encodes CASSPKTVDEQYF.

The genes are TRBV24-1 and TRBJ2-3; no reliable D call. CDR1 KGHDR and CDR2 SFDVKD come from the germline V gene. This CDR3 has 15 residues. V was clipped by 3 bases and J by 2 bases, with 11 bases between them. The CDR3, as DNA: TGTGCCACCAGTGATAGTGGGCAGCCCACAGATACGCAGTATTTT. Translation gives CATSDSGQPTDTQYF.

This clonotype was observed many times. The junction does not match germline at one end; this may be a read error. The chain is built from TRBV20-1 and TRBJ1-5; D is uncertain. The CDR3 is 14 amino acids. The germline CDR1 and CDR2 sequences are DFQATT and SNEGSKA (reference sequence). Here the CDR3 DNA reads TGCAGTGTTAGACGGTCGGCAGGTAATCAGCCCCAGCATTTT. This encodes CSVRRSAGNQPQHF.

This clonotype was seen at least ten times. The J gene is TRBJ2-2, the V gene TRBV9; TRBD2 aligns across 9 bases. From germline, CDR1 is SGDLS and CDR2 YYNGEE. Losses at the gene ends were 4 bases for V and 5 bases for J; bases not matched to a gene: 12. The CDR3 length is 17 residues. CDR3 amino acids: CASSPSLSGSGTGELFF. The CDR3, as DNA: TGTGCCAGCAGCCCAAGTCTTAGCGGGAGCGGTACCGGGGAGCTGTTTTTT.

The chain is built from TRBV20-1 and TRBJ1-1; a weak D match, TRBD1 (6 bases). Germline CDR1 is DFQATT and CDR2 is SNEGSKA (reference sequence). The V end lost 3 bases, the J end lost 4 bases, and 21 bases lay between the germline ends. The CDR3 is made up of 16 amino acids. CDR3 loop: CSASPPGGKGGTEAFF. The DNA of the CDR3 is TGCAGTGCTAGTCCGCCCGGGGGCAAAGGAGGCACTGAAGCTTTCTTT.

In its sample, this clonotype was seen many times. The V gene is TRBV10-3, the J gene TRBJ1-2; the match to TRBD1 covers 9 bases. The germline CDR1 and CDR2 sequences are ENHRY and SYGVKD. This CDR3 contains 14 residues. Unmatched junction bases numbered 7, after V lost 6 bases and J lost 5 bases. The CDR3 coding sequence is TGTGCCATCAGCTCCGGGACAGGGAAGTATGGCTACACCTTC. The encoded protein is CAISSGTGKYGYTF.

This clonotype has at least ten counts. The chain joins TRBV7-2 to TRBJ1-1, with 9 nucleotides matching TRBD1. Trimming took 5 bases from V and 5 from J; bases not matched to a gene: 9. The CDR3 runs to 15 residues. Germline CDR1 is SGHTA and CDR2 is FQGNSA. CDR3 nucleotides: TGTGCCAGCAGCCCCAGGACAGGGGTAAGGACTGAAGCTTTCTTT. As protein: CASSPRTGVRTEAFF.

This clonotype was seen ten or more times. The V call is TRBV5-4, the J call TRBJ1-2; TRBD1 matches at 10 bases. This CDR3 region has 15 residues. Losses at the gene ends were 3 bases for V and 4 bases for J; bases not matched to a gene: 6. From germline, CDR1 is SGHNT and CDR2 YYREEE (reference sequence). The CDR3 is CASSSPGQGIYGYTF. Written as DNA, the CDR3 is TGTGCCAGCAGCTCGCCGGGACAGGGGATCTATGGCTACACCTTC.

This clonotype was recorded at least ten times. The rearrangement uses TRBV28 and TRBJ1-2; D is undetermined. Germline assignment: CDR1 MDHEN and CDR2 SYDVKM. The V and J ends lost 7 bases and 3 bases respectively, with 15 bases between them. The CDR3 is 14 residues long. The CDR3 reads CASTLEATDYGYTF. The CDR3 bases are TGTGCCAGCACTCTAGAGGCCACCGACTATGGCTACACCTTC.

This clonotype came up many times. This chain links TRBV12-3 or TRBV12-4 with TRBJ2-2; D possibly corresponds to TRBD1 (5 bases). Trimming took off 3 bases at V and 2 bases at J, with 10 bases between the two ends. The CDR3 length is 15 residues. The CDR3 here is CASSLGRVNTGELFF. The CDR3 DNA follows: TGTGCCAGCAGTTTGGGCAGGGTTAACACCGGGGAGCTGTTTTTT.

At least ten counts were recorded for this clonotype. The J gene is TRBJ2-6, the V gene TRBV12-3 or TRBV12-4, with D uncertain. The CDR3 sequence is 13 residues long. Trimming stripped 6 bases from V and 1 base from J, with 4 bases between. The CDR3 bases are TGTGCCAGCAGGGCGTCTGGGGCCAACGTCCTGACTTTC. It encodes CASRASGANVLTF.

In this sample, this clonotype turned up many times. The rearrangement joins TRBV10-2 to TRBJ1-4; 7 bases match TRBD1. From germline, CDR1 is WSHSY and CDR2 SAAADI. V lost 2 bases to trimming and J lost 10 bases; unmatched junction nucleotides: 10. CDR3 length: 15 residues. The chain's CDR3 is CASSEPGQDPGKLFF. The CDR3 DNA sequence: TGCGCCAGCAGTGAGCCCGGACAGGACCCGGGAAAACTGTTTTTT.

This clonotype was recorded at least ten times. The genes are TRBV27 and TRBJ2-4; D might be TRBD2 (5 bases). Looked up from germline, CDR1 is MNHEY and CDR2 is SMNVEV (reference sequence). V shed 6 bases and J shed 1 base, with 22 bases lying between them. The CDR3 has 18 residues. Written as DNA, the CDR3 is TGTGCCAGCAGCACTCGACCCGTAGGGAGCCAGGCCAAAAACATTCAGTACTTC. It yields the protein CASSTRPVGSQAKNIQYF.

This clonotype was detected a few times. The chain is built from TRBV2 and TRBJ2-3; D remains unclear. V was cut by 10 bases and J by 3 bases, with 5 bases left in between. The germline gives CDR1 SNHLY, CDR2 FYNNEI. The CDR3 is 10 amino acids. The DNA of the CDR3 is TGTGCCACCTATACAGATACGCAGTATTTT. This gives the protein CATYTDTQYF.

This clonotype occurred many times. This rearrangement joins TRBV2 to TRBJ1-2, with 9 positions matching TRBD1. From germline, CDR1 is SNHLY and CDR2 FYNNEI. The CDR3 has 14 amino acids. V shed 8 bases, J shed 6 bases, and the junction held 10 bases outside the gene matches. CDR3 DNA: TGTGCCAGCGGGGACAGGGATGTCCCTAATGGCTACACCTTC. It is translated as CASGDRDVPNGYTF.

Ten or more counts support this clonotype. The CDR3 DNA reads TGTGCCAGCAGCTTAAGAGGAGAAGGAGCGGGGGGGCCAGGCTACAATGAGCAGTTCTTC. Its protein is CASSLRGEGAGGPGYNEQFF. V is TRBV7-8 and J is TRBJ2-1; 10 positions agree with TRBD2. The germline V gene has CDR1 SGHVS and CDR2 FQNEAQ. The CDR3 is made up of 20 amino acids. V shed 2 bases, J shed 3 bases, and the junction held 16 bases outside the gene matches.

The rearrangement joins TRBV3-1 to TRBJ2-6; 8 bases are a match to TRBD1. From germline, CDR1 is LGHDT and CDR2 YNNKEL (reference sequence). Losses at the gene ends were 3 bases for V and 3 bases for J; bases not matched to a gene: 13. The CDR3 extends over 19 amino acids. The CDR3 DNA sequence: TGTGCCAGCAGCCACCATGAGGGGGCAGGGGGCTTTGGGGCCAACGTCCTGACTTTC. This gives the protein CASSHHEGAGGFGANVLTF.

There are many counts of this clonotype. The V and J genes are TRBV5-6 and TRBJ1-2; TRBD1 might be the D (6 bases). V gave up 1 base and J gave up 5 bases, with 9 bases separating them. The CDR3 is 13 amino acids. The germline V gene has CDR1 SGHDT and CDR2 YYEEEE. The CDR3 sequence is CASSLRGPYGYTF. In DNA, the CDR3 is TGTGCCAGCAGCTTGCGGGGGCCATATGGCTACACCTTC. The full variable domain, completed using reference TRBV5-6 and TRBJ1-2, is DAGVTQSPTHLIKTRGQQVTLRCSPKSGHDTVSWYQQALGQGPQFIFQYYEEEERQRGNFPDRFSGHQFPNYSSELNVNALLLGDSALYLCASSLRGPYGYTFGSGTRLTVV.

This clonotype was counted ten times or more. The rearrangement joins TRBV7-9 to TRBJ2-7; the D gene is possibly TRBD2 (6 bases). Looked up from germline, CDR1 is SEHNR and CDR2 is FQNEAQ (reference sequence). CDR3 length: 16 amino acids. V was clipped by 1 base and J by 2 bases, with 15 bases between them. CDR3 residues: CASSLEASATPYEQYF. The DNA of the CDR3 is TGTGCCAGCAGCTTAGAGGCTAGCGCCACCCCCTACGAGCAGTACTTC.